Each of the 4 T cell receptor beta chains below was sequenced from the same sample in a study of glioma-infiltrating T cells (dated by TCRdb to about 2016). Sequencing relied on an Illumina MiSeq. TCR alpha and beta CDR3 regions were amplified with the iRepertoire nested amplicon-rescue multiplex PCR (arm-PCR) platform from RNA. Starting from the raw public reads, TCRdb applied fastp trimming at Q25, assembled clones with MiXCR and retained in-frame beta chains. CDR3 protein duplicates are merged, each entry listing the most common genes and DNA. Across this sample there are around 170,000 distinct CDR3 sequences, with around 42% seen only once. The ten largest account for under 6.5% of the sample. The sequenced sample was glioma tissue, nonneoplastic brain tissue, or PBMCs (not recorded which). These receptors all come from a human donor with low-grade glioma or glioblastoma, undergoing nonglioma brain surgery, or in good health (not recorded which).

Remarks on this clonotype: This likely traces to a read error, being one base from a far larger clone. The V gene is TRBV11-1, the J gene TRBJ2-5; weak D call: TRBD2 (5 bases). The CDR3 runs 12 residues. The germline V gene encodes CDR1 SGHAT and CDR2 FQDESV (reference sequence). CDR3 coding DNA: TGCGCCAGCAGCCAAGTCGGGGAGACCGAGTACTTC. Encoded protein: CASSQVGETEYF.

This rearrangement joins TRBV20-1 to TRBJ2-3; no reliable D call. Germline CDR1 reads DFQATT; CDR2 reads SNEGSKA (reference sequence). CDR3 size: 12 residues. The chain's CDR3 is CNPGVMPDTQYF. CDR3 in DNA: TGCAACCCCGGAGTCATGCCGGATACGCAGTATTTT.

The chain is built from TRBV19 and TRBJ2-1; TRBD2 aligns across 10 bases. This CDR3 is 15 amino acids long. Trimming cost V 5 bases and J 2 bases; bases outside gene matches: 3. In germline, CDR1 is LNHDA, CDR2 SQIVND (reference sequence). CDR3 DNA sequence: TGTGCCAGTAGTTACGGACTAGCGGCCTACAATGAGCAGTTCTTC. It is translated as CASSYGLAAYNEQFF.

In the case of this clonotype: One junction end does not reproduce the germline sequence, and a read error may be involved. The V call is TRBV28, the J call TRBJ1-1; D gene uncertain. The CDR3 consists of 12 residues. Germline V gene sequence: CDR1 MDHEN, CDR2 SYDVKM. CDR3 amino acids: CDSDFVRGTAFF. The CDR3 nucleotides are TGTGACAGCGATTTTGTTCGGGGTACAGCTTTCTTT.